This TCR beta chain was documented in a study of blood T cell repertoires in COVID-19. Study details: Collection of acute and convalescent COVID-19 samples took place in the United States, Italy and Spain. The analysed material was cDNA or gDNA that came from T cells, B-cell-depleted T cells, or PBMCs.

Source study methods: Cell counts per sample came from amplifying reference gene primers. Method: immunoSEQ multiplex PCR; TCRdb's copy keeps in-frame clones and lacks some. That table gives V, J and clone size, and the DNA gave D and trimming. The sample contains 150,000 to 160,000 clones, about 90% of which appear only once. V was clipped by 2 bases and J by 7 bases, with 20 bases between them. The CDR3 is 16 amino acids. Germline CDR1 is MNHEY and CDR2 is SVGAGI. The clonotype comes from a man aged 50-59 years with acute or convalescent COVID-19. The V and J genes are TRBV6-5 and TRBJ1-1; no firm D call. Sequenced sample: peripheral blood. DNA for the CDR3: TGTGCCAGCAGTTACCCATTAATCCGGGGTCGAATTGAAGCTTTCTTT. Protein: CASSYPLIRGRIEAFF.